Here is one T cell receptor (beta chain) with its context. This specimen belongs to a study of beta chain features in type 1 diabetes. The authors reverse transcribed all of the isolated RNA, so sequencing captured expressed TCRB transcripts. Produced via immunoSEQ multiplex PCR; TCRdb's table is partial and in-frame only. The sample holds 120,000 to 150,000 clones; about 50% are singletons and the top ten take around 0.45%. The J segment lost 8 bases and the V segment lost 6 bases, leaving 3 bases of the junction unmatched. The germline CDR1 and CDR2 sequences are SNHLY and FYNNEI. This CDR3 spans 11 amino acids.

The clonotype was recovered from a man in his late teens or twenties in good health. Sequenced: Tregs from blood. The chain employs TRBV2 and TRBJ1-2, with 7 bases identical to TRBD1. DNA for the CDR3: TGTGCCAGCAGCCAGGGGGGCGGCTACACCTTC. Its translation: CASSQGGGYTF. Full variable domain (missing parts from reference TRBV2 and TRBJ1-2): EPEVTQTPSHQVTQMGQEVILRCVPISNHLYFYWYRQILGQKVEFLVSFYNNEISEKSEIFDDQFSVERPDGSNFTLKIRSTKLEDSAMYFCASSQGGGYTFGSGTRLTVV.